This note documents a single T cell receptor (beta chain) sequence. Its antigen target is currently unknown. Per-nucleotide qualities are absent, and no much larger clonotype sits a single base away. Using the deep immunoSEQ assay, multiplex PCR amplified TCR CDR3 regions from genomic DNA. Extracted genomic DNA from each cell subset was spread evenly across all wells of several immunoSEQ 96-well plates, with each plate serving as a replicate. For sorted subsets, each replicate PCR was loaded with roughly 0.2 ug genomic DNA, equivalent to 32,000 or so T cell genomes. Purified libraries were quantified with a Qubit 3.0 fluorometer, sized on a Bioanalyzer 2100, and re-quantified with the KAPA Library Quantification kit. Every immunoSEQ 96-well plate was sequenced on a separate single-read 150-cycle Illumina NextSeq 550 flow cell. In the authors' own workflow: Because the immunoSEQ output included only junctional sequences and no quality scores, the filtering could not be the same as the filtering used for full-length reads. To assign V/J genes and CDR3, sequences were annotated against IMGT germline references using PyIR, a Python wrapper for IgBLAST v1.9. Reads with weak V/J assignments (E-value above 1e-6), missing CDR3, stop codons, out-of-frame junctions, or ambiguous translated residues were removed. V3J clonotypes were defined as sequences sharing the same inferred V gene, J gene, and CDR3 amino acid sequence. The percentage overlap between two repertoires was calculated by dividing the number of shared unique clonotypes by the size of the smaller repertoire. Richness of each repertoire was evaluated using RTK rarefaction, the Chao1 estimator, and Recon v2.1 estimates of unobserved clonotypes. OLGA was used to compute generation probabilities for all TCRbeta clonotypes that the gDNA method yielded from a handful of donors. The table comes from immuneACCESS by way of TCRdb, which keeps in-frame sequences with V and J called. Part of the clones is missing from these tables; in studies checked, under half for an unresolved V gene and the rest for unknown reasons. For V, J and clone size, that table is used; D and trimming come from the DNA. This sample gives approximately 1,500,000 clones in total; approximately 98% of them show up just once. The ten largest make up about 0.45% of the sample.

The sample is drawn from a study of shared clonotypes between healthy human individuals (dated by TCRdb to the early 2020s). In terms of the full investigation: The cohort comprised a couple of women and a few men aged 18 to 49 years. To estimate repertoire size and how much clonotype sharing occurs between individuals, the study deeply sequenced the blood TCR repertoires of roughly 5 healthy adults. Per donor, leukapheresis produced somewhere between about 0.9 and 9 billion PBMCs. Libraries were prepared and TCR repertoires were sequenced by different laboratories using diverse techniques, in order to increase sequencing depth and limit assay-specific biases. Per donor, three plates each were used for CD4 naive and CD4 memory, two for CD8 naive, and one for CD8 memory.

The CDR3 covers 17 residues, taking in both the cysteine and the phenylalanine. Of all the DNA, just the CDR3 is kept, 51 bases in frame from base 1. V has 2 bases trimmed and J has 1 base trimmed; junction bases matching no gene number 6. The germline V gene encodes CDR1 SGHNT and CDR2 YYREEE (reference sequence). Study-wide conclusions, independent of this receptor: Even with the large sequencing depth, rarefaction of the sorted-subset datasets indicated that sequencing was incomplete. Because the study included only a small number of donors, the genetic and exposure-history diversity represented was limited. Approximately 5% of naive CD4, around 4% of naive CD8, around 2.3% of memory CD4, and approximately 0.39% of memory CD8 clonotypes were shared across several donors. Larger estimated clonotype richness was generally found for naive subsets than for memory subsets. Pairwise subsampling led to the expectation that sequencing depth would affect the degree of clonotype sharing among donors. Clonotypes shared by all four sorted-subset donors showed higher generation probabilities than non-shared clonotypes. Only blood was sampled, and tissue TCR repertoires likely differ from those in blood.

Healthy HIV-negative adults with no recently reported acute infections or vaccinations were included as donors. All donors were Caucasian adults living in Nashville, Tennessee, USA. Magnetic negative selection was used to enrich CD4+ T cells, after which naive cells were positively selected on CD45RA and the negative fraction became the memory subset. After blood collection by leukapheresis, PBMCs were isolated using Ficoll-Histopaque density gradient centrifugation and then cryopreserved in the vapor phase of liquid nitrogen. Analytical flow cytometry was used to check the purity and quantity of every magnetically sorted T cell population. From each sorted fraction, genomic DNA was isolated and quantified by UV absorbance on a Nanodrop 2000c.

Source material: naive CD4+ T cells sorted from blood. What the cell subset or site label conveys for this sample: CD45RA+ positively selected. The sequence was collected from a man in his thirties or forties in good health. The chain is made from TRBV5-4 and TRBJ2-4; 10 central bases correspond to TRBD1. The nucleotide sequence is given as TGTGCCAGCAGCTTATCAGGACAGGGGGAGGCCAAAAACATTCAGTACTTC. Its translation is CASSLSGQGEAKNIQYF.